This TCR beta chain was retrieved from a study of cytomegalovirus exposure and HLA in healthy donors. Whole-study findings and limits: The classifier, whose performance was assessed in both the original and validation cohorts, reportedly diagnosed cytomegalovirus status with high specificity and sensitivity. Highest at DRB1 and lowest at HLA-C, TCR association rates differed among HLA loci in a later analysis.

Primers for the PCR totalled 60 Vbeta and 13 Jbeta. The method was immunoSEQ multiplex PCR; TCRdb's version includes in-frame clones alone and lacks a portion of them. The sample holds 180,000 or so clones, 80% to 90% seen once. As to this clone: Its antigen is undetermined.

This receptor was obtained from a young man in good health and CMV-seropositive. What was sequenced was PBMCs.

The CDR3 here is CASSRSGEPEETQYF. For the CDR3, the DNA is TGTGCCAGCAGCCGCAGCGGGGAACCCGAAGAGACCCAGTACTTC. V gene TRBV9 combines with J gene TRBJ2-5; 7 bases align to TRBD2. Germline V gene sequence: CDR1 SGDLS, CDR2 YYNGEE. After removal of 4 bases from V and 3 bases from J, the junction contained 9 bases not matched to a gene. The CDR3 is 15 residues long.